The rows below give T cell receptor beta chains drawn from one sample of a study of blood T cell repertoires in COVID-19. Using immunoSEQ multiplex PCR, the repertoire was profiled, and TCRdb retains in-frame clones only, with some absent. The sample includes 95,000 to 100,000 clones, 80% to 90% of them seen just once. The sequenced sample consisted of peripheral blood. These receptors were collected from a human donor with COVID-19, enrolled during active disease. The donor label of this sample is uncertain. Each CDR3 is given with its conserved first and last residue. D genes are given only for firm matches. Clone size is given for some rows only: seen once, a few or many times, or a class if the clone is expanded.

TRBJ1-2,TRBD1,TRBV29-1,-,13,TGCAGCACCTCAGGGGGAGTCCGGGATGGCTACACCTTC,CSTSGGVRDGYTF
TRBJ1-6,-,TRBV11-2,-,17,TGTGCCAGCAGCGGACCAAGACAGGAGAGCCGAAATTCACCCCTCCACTTT,CASSGPRQESRNSPLHF
TRBJ2-3,-,TRBV6-2/TRBV6-3,-,17,TGTGCCAGCAGTTACCCCTTCGAGGGTTTTAGCACAGATACGCAGTATTTT,CASSYPFEGFSTDTQYF
TRBJ2-1,TRBD2,TRBV11-3,-,15,TGTGCCAGCAGCTTTGGACTAGCGGGAGAAAGTGAGCAGTTCTTC,CASSFGLAGESEQFF
TRBJ2-4,-,TRBV7-9,-,14,TGTGCCAGCAGCTTAGATCAGGGCCAAAACATTCAGTACTTC,CASSLDQGQNIQYF
TRBJ2-3,TRBD2,TRBV27,-,18,TGTGCCAGCAGTTCCCTGGGACTAGCGGGAGGGCCCGCAGATACGCAGTATTTT,CASSSLGLAGGPADTQYF
TRBJ1-3,-,TRBV5-1,-,16,TGCGCCAGCAGCTTGGAACATTGGAGTACTGGAAACACCATATATTTT,CASSLEHWSTGNTIYF
TRBJ2-1,TRBD1,TRBV11-3,once,16,TGTGCCAGCAGCCCCGACAGGGGTCGCACCTACAATGAGCAGTTCTTC,CASSPDRGRTYNEQFF
TRBJ1-1,TRBD1,TRBV5-5,-,15,TGTGCCAGCAGCGTCAAGGGACAGGGGAACACTGAAGCTTTCTTT,CASSVKGQGNTEAFF
TRBJ1-2,-,TRBV19,-,15,TGTGCCAGTAGTATAGATCTCGGCGGGTTCTATGGCTACACCTTC,CASSIDLGGFYGYTF